Reported below is one TCR beta chain. This sample is part of a study of shared clonotypes between healthy human individuals. Study at large: The cohort had a couple of women and a few men, ages 18 to 49.

Each sample came from a Caucasian adult donor living in Nashville, Tennessee. The V end lost 4 bases, the J end lost 1 base, and 12 bases lay between the germline ends. CDR3 length: 15 amino acids. The germline CDR1 and CDR2 sequences are SGHNT and YYREEE (reference sequence). Deep was the level at which the assay was run. Spread over ten immunoSEQ deep assay plates, unsorted PBMC DNA underwent sequencing. Assay used: immunoSEQ multiplex PCR; TCRdb lists only in-frame clones, some missing. The sample records about 490,000 clones, around 80% being singletons. Specimen: PBMCs. V usage is TRBV5-4 and J usage is TRBJ2-1; TRBD1 might be the D (6 bases). This clonotype was sampled from a middle-aged woman in good health. Some clones in this sample may be carry-over from other donors' samples. The chain's CDR3 is CASSTGGQSYNEQFF. The CDR3 bases are TGTGCCAGCAGCACCGGAGGACAGTCCTACAATGAGCAGTTCTTC.